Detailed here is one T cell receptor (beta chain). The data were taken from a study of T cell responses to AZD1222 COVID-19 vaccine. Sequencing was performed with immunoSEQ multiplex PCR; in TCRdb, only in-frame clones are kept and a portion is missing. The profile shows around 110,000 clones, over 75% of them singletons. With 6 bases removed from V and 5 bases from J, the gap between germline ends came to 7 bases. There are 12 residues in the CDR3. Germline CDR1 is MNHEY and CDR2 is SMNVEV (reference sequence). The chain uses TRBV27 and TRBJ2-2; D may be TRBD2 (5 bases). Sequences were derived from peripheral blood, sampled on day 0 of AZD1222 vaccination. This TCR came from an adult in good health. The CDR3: CASREETGELFF. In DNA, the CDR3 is TGTGCCAGCAGGGAGGAGACCGGGGAGCTGTTTTTT.